The clone carrying this T cell receptor beta chain came up once. V dropped 5 bases and J dropped 0 bases, with 14 bases sitting between them. Germline CDR1 reads MDHEN; CDR2 reads SYDVKM. The CDR3 is 16 amino acids. This sample is drawn from a study of Ad26.COV2.S vaccination and SARS-CoV-2 variants. Repertoires were generated with immunoSEQ multiplex PCR, while TCRdb's copy carries only in-frame clones and drops some. Of fewer than 500,000 clones listed, approximately 92% are singletons. This sample's treatment: 19 received Ad26.COV2.S at low or high dose, single or two shots; about five received placebo; per-sample allocation not given. Sampling was done on day 63 after the first vaccine or placebo injection.

The sequence was collected from a person between 18 and 60 years old who received the Ad26.COV2.S COVID-19 vaccine or a placebo. The chain couples TRBV28 to TRBJ2-1; D possibly matches TRBD1 or TRBD2 (5 bases each). Sample: peripheral blood, taken in a trial of Ad26.COV2.S vaccine versus placebo. CDR3 nucleotides: TGTGCCAGCAGTGCTCCGGGGCTCTACTCCTACAATGAGCAGTTCTTC. It encodes CASSAPGLYSYNEQFF.